The 25 T cell receptor beta chains reported below all come from one sample, sequenced in a study of cytomegalovirus exposure and HLA in healthy donors. Assay: immunoSEQ multiplex PCR; the TCRdb copy retains only in-frame clones and omits some. The sample carries roughly 150,000 clones, roughly 91% recorded once. The sequenced material came from PBMCs. The source of these receptors is a man younger than 30 in good health and CMV-seronegative.

The genes are TRBV6-1 and TRBJ2-3; 8 nucleotides agree with TRBD2. The V gene's germline CDR1 is MNHNS and CDR2 SASEGT. The CDR3 contains 15 residues. J lost 1 base, V lost 5 bases, and 5 bases had no gene match. In nucleotides, the CDR3 is TGTGCCAGCAGTAGCGGGGGAGACGGCACAGATACGCAGTATTTT. Protein sequence: CASSSGGDGTDTQYF.

The J gene is TRBJ1-2, the V gene TRBV5-4, with D perhaps TRBD1 (6 bases). The CDR3 is made up of 13 amino acids. V was cut by 2 bases and J by 2 bases, with 7 bases left in between. The germline V gene encodes CDR1 SGHNT and CDR2 YYREEE (reference sequence). The CDR3 is CASSFGQNYGYTF. Written as DNA, the CDR3 is TGTGCCAGCAGCTTTGGACAGAACTATGGCTACACCTTC.

The CDR3 spells CASRGRLAVEQYF. CDR3 DNA: TGTGCCAGCAGGGGCAGATTAGCGGTCGAGCAGTACTTC. This chain connects TRBV6-5 to TRBJ2-7; tentatively, D is TRBD2 (6 bases). Trimming took 6 bases from V and 6 from J, leaving 15 bases between them. Germline assignment: CDR1 MNHEY and CDR2 SVGAGI. The CDR3 is 13 residues long.

The gene calls are TRBV6-5 and TRBJ2-7; TRBD1 agrees at 7 bases. J was trimmed by 4 bases and V by 5 bases; bases with no gene match: 11. Germline CDR1 MNHEY, CDR2 SVGAGI. The CDR3 is 15 residues long. The CDR3 region is CASSPTGFMDYEQYF. The CDR3 DNA reads as TGTGCCAGCAGTCCGACAGGGTTTATGGATTACGAGCAGTACTTC.

This chain uses TRBV5-1 with TRBJ1-2; D remains unclear. Between the trimmed V and J ends, which lost 1 base and 7 bases, there was a span of 14 bases. This CDR3 contains 14 residues. From germline, CDR1 is SGHRS and CDR2 YFSETQ. The CDR3 protein is CASSLKQPESGYTF. CDR3 nucleotides: TGCGCCAGCAGCTTGAAACAGCCAGAAAGTGGCTACACCTTC.

This chain connects TRBV5-1 to TRBJ2-3, with TRBD2 matching 11 bases. The CDR3 runs 15 residues. CDR1 SGHRS and CDR2 YFSETQ come from the germline V gene. V dropped 4 bases and J dropped 1; count of bases not matched to a gene: 2. This chain's CDR3 is CASSPGLAGTDTQYF. CDR3 DNA: TGCGCCAGCAGCCCGGGACTAGCGGGCACAGATACGCAGTATTTT.

This chain uses TRBV4-1 with TRBJ2-2, with 9 bases that match TRBD1. The CDR3 is 15 residues long. Looked up from germline, CDR1 is MGHRA and CDR2 is YSYEKL. V trimming: 5 bases; J trimming: 9 bases; junction bases outside the gene matches: 10. For the CDR3, the DNA is TGCGCCAGCAGCTCGGGACAGGGACCTTCCCGGGAGCTGTTTTTT. The encoded protein is CASSSGQGPSRELFF.

This chain uses TRBV5-6 with TRBJ1-5; D not resolved. Deletions cut 1 base from V and 7 bases from J, with 12 bases between. Looked up from germline, CDR1 is SGHDT and CDR2 is YYEEEE. The CDR3 is 14 amino acids. This chain's CDR3 is CASSLREVGQPQHF. In DNA form, the CDR3 reads TGTGCCAGCAGCTTGAGGGAGGTAGGACAGCCCCAGCATTTT.

V and J are TRBV28 and TRBJ1-1; 7 bases agree with TRBD1. Germline-derived CDR1 and CDR2 are MDHEN and SYDVKM. The CDR3 covers 16 residues. The junction had 9 bases not matched to a gene; V was cut back by 5 bases and J by 0 bases. CDR3 bases: TGTGCCAGCAGTCTACCCAAGGGACAGTTGAACACTGAAGCTTTCTTT. Translating it yields CASSLPKGQLNTEAFF.

The chain links TRBV10-3 to TRBJ1-2; no firm D call. V lost 0 bases, J lost 4 bases, and 12 bases lay in between. The CDR3 sequence is 15 residues long. Germline V lookup: CDR1 ENHRY, CDR2 SYGVKD. CDR3 in amino acids: CAISESGAAGYGYTF. The DNA of the CDR3 is TGTGCCATCAGTGAGTCTGGAGCAGCGGGCTATGGCTACACCTTC.

V and J are TRBV28 and TRBJ2-6; 7 nucleotides align to TRBD1. Germline V gives CDR1 MDHEN, CDR2 SYDVKM. Germline trimming cut 5 bases from V and 2 bases from J; bases unmatched to any gene: 3. The CDR3 spans 15 residues. CDR3 coding DNA: TGTGCCAGCAGTCCTACAGGGGCTGGGGCCAACGTCCTGACTTTC. This codes for CASSPTGAGANVLTF.

The V and J genes are TRBV28 and TRBJ2-3, with D uncertain. This CDR3 has 14 amino acids. Germline CDR1 is MDHEN and CDR2 is SYDVKM. Trimming stripped 3 bases from V and 4 bases from J, with 11 bases between. The CDR3 DNA sequence: TGTGCCAGCAGTTTGCCCATTCTAGCAGATACGCAGTATTTT. Amino acids: CASSLPILADTQYF. Combining the CDR3 with reference TRBV28 and TRBJ2-3 gives the whole variable domain DVKVTQSSRYLVKRTGEKVFLECVQDMDHENMFWYRQDPGLGLRLIYFSYDVKMKEKGDIPEGYSVSREKKERFSLILESASTNQTSMYLCASSLPILADTQYFGPGTRLTVL.

The chain is built from TRBV14 and TRBJ1-2; D is unresolved. The V gene's germline CDR1 is SGHDN and CDR2 FVKESK. Trimming left V 4 bases short and J 1 base short, with 4 bases between. This CDR3 is built from 12 residues. CDR3 loop: CASSLNNYGYTF. The CDR3 region has the DNA TGTGCCAGCAGCCTCAATAACTATGGCTACACCTTC.

J is TRBJ2-1 and V is TRBV4-3; TRBD1 is a possible D gene (7 bases). Trimming left V 0 bases short and J 2 bases short, with 11 bases between. Germline-derived CDR1 and CDR2 are LGHNA and YSLEER. This CDR3 region has 16 residues. CDR3 DNA sequence: TGCGCCAGCAGCCAAGATGCAGGGGGGACCTACAATGAGCAGTTCTTC. Protein sequence: CASSQDAGGTYNEQFF.

V gene TRBV6-5 combines with J gene TRBJ2-2; 10 bases fit TRBD1. From germline, CDR1 is MNHEY and CDR2 SVGAGI. Trimming at V came to 4 bases and at J to 5 bases, leaving 4 bases not matched to a gene. The CDR3 covers 15 residues. Written as DNA, the CDR3 is TGTGCCAGCAGTTCCCCGGGACAGGGGACCGGGGAGCTGTTTTTT. Protein product: CASSSPGQGTGELFF.

The chain recombines TRBV6-1 with TRBJ1-5, with D perhaps matching TRBD1 (5 bases). Looked up from germline, CDR1 is MNHNS and CDR2 is SASEGT. CDR3 length equals 12 residues. V was shortened by 11 bases and J by 5 bases, with 13 bases between the two germline ends. CDR3 protein: CAVSRVYQPQHF. CDR3 nucleotides: TGTGCCGTTTCCAGGGTCTATCAGCCCCAGCATTTT.

This clone has only one observation. The rearrangement uses TRBV7-6 and TRBJ2-1; 9 bases agree with TRBD2. The V gene's germline CDR1 is SGHVS and CDR2 FNYEAQ. V was pared by 5 bases and J by 7 bases, with 12 bases of the junction left unmatched. CDR3 length equals 16 residues. For the CDR3, the DNA is TGTGCCAGCAGCCCTTCGGCGGGAGGGCAAAAGAATGAGCAGTTCTTC. Translated: CASSPSAGGQKNEQFF.

The V call is TRBV6-5, the J call TRBJ1-1, with 8 bases lining up with TRBD1. The CDR3 covers 13 residues. The J segment lost 6 bases and the V segment lost 5 bases, leaving 5 bases of the junction unmatched. Germline CDR1 is MNHEY and CDR2 is SVGAGI. The CDR3 coding sequence is TGTGCCAGCAGTCCGGACAGGGACCCTGAAGCTTTCTTT. The encoded protein is CASSPDRDPEAFF.

The chain employs TRBV11-2 and TRBJ2-1; D perhaps matches TRBD2 (5 bases). Germline lookup yields CDR1 SGHAT and CDR2 FQNNGV. The CDR3 is 17 residues long. Trimming cost V 5 bases and J 3 bases, with 20 bases left between them. This CDR3 reads CASSQMRTLANYNEQFF. The CDR3 region has the DNA TGTGCCAGCAGCCAAATGAGGACTCTCGCGAACTACAATGAGCAGTTCTTC.

The rearrangement links TRBV4-1 to TRBJ1-2; D is perhaps TRBD1 (5 bases). This CDR3 region has 13 residues. Trimming took 4 bases from V and 1 from J, leaving 7 bases between them. CDR1 and CDR2 (germline): MGHRA, YSYEKL. CDR3: CASSPRVNYGYTF. The DNA of the CDR3 is TGCGCCAGCAGCCCCAGGGTTAACTATGGCTACACCTTC.

The chain joins TRBV27 to TRBJ1-2; 9 positions agree with TRBD1. The length of the CDR3 is 14 residues. V shed 5 bases and J 8 bases; nucleotides not matched to a gene: 9. The germline gives CDR1 MNHEY, CDR2 SMNVEV (reference sequence). This chain's CDR3 is CASSPSQGAPGYTF. CDR3 coding DNA: TGTGCCAGCAGTCCCTCACAGGGGGCGCCAGGCTACACCTTC.

This chain connects TRBV4-1 to TRBJ1-3; D perhaps matches TRBD1 (5 bases). Germline V gives CDR1 MGHRA, CDR2 YSYEKL. This CDR3 is built from 20 residues. Trimming pared 0 bases from V and 4 bases from J, leaving 25 bases between. The CDR3 region is CASSQDLIIRLGEVGNTIYF. The CDR3, as DNA: TGCGCCAGCAGCCAAGATTTGATAATCAGATTAGGGGAGGTAGGAAACACCATATATTTT.

This clone has only one observation. The chain joins TRBV4-1 to TRBJ1-5; no clear D. The CDR3 has 13 amino acids. Germline lookup yields CDR1 MGHRA and CDR2 YSYEKL. V lost 6 bases and J 3 bases, leaving 9 bases between the germline ends. The DNA of the CDR3 is TGCGCCAGCAGTCTTGTCCTCAATCAGCCCCAGCATTTT. This sequence encodes CASSLVLNQPQHF.

The V and J genes are TRBV5-1 and TRBJ1-4; D gene uncertain. The germline V gene has CDR1 SGHRS and CDR2 YFSETQ. The CDR3 has 14 amino acids. Trimming cost V 1 base and J 0 bases, with 4 bases left between them. This CDR3 reads CASSLSATNEKLFF. The CDR3 coding sequence is TGCGCCAGCAGCTTGTCAGCAACTAATGAAAAACTGTTTTTT.

The chain has TRBV5-1 and TRBJ1-5; possibly TRBD1 for D (5 bases). The V end lost 4 bases, the J end lost 0 bases, and 17 bases lay between the germline ends. CDR3 size: 17 residues. Germline CDR1 SGHRS, CDR2 YFSETQ. In DNA, the CDR3 is TGCGCCAGCAGCACGGGGGAGGGATTGAGTAGCAATCAGCCCCAGCATTTT. This codes for CASSTGEGLSSNQPQHF.